This TCR beta chain was profiled in a study of blood T cell repertoires in COVID-19. Study background: Samples came from the United States, Italy and Spain, spanning acute and convalescent COVID-19.

Original processing notes: Reference gene primer amplification gave estimated nucleated cell counts. Using immunoSEQ multiplex PCR, the repertoire was profiled, and TCRdb retains in-frame clones only, with some absent. Clone size and V and J calls were adopted from that table, with D and trimming inferred from the DNA. The table records about 210,000 clones, under 95% of them present only once. The CDR3 extends over 14 amino acids. The trim removed 5 bases at V and 0 bases at J, leaving 4 bases unmatched. Germline CDR1 is SGHDN and CDR2 is FVKESK. The receptor's source is a man between 25 and 39 years old with acute or convalescent COVID-19. The sample was peripheral blood. The V and J genes are TRBV14 and TRBJ2-7, with TRBD2 matching over 7 bases. The CDR3 is CASSYTSDSYEQYF. CDR3 DNA sequence: TGTGCCAGCAGCTACACTAGCGACTCCTACGAGCAGTACTTC.